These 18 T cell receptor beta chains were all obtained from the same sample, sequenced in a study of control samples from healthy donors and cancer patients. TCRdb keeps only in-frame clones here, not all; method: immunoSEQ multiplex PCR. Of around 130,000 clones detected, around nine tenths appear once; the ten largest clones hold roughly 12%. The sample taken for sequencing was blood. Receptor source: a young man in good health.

CDR3: CASKGTNYGYTF. CDR3 sequence (DNA): TGTGCCAGCAAAGGGACAAACTATGGCTACACCTTC. The rearrangement links TRBV2 to TRBJ1-2; a possible D gene is TRBD1 (6 bases). The CDR3 spans 12 residues. Per the germline V gene, CDR1 is SNHLY and CDR2 is FYNNEI. Trimming stripped 7 bases from V and 2 bases from J, with 8 bases between. Combining the CDR3 with reference TRBV2 and TRBJ1-2 gives the whole variable domain EPEVTQTPSHQVTQMGQEVILRCVPISNHLYFYWYRQILGQKVEFLVSFYNNEISEKSEIFDDQFSVERPDGSNFTLKIRSTKLEDSAMYFCASKGTNYGYTFGSGTRLTVV.

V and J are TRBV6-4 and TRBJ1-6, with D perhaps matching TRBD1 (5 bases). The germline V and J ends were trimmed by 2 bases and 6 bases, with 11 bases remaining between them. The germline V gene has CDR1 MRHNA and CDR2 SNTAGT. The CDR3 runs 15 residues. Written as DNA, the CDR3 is TGTGCCAGCAGTGACCTGGGGCTCGGTAATTCACCCCTCCACTTT. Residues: CASSDLGLGNSPLHF.

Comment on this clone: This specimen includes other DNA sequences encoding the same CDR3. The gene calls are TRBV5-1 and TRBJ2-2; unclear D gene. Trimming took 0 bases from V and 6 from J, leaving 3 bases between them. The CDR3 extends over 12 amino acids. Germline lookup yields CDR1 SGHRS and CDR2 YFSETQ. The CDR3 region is CASSLGSGELFF. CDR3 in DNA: TGCGCCAGCAGCTTGGGATCCGGGGAGCTGTTTTTT.

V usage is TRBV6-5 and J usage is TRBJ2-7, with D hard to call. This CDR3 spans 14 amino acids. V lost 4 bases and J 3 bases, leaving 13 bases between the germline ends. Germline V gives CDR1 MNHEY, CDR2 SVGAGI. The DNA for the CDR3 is TGTGCCAGCAGTTCGGCAGTATCGAGCTACGAGCAGTACTTC. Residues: CASSSAVSSYEQYF.

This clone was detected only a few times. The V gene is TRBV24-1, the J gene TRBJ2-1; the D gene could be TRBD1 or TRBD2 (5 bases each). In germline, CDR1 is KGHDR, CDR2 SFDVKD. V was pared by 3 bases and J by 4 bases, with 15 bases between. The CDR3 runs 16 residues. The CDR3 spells CATSDPSPGTYNEQFF. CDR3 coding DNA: TGTGCCACCAGTGATCCGTCCCCCGGGACGTACAATGAGCAGTTCTTC.

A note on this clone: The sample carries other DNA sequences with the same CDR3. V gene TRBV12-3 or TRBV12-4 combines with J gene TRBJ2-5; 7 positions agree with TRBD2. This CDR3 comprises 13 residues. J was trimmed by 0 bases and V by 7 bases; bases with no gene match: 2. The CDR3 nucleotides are TGTGCCAGCACCGGGGGGAACCAAGAGACCCAGTACTTC. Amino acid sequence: CASTGGNQETQYF.

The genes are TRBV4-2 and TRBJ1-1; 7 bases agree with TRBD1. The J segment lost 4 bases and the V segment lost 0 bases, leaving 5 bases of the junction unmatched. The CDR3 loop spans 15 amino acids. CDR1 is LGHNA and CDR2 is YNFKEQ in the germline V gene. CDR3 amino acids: CASSQDPQGGTEAFF. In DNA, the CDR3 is TGTGCCAGCAGCCAAGATCCCCAGGGGGGCACTGAAGCTTTCTTT.

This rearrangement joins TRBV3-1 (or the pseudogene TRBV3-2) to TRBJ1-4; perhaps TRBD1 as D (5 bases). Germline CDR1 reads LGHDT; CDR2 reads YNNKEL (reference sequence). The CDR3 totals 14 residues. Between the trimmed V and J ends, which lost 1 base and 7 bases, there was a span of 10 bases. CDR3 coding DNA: TGTGCCAGCAGCCAAGTGGGGGACGGTGAAAAACTGTTTTTT. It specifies CASSQVGDGEKLFF.

This CDR3 reads CSVPGLGSVTQYF. For the CDR3, the DNA is TGCAGCGTGCCGGGCCTGGGGTCGGTTACGCAGTATTTT. The genes are TRBV29-1 and TRBJ2-3; unclear D gene. The V gene's germline CDR1 is SQVTM and CDR2 ANQGSEA. V lost 6 bases and J lost 8, with 18 bases in between. The CDR3 runs 13 residues.

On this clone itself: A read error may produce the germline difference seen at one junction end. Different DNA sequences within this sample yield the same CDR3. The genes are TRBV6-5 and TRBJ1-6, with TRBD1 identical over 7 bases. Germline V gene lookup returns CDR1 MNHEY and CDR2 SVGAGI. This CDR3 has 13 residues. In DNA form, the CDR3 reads TGCGCCAGCAGAGGGGGCGTCAATTCACCCCTCCACTTT. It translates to CASRGGVNSPLHF.

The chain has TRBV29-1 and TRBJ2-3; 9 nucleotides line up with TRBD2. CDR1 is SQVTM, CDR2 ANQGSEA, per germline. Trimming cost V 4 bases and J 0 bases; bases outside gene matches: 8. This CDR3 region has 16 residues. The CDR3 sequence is CSVVGDSGGSTDTQYF. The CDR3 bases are TGCAGCGTTGTCGGCGATAGCGGGGGAAGCACAGATACGCAGTATTTT.

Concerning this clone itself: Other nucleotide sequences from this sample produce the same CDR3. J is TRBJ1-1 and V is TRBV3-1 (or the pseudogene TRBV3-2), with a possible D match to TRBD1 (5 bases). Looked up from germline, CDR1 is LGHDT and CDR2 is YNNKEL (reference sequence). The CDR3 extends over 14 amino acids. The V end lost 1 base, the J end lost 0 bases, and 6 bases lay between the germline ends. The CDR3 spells CASSQGQLNTEAFF. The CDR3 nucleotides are TGTGCCAGCAGCCAAGGACAGTTGAACACTGAAGCTTTCTTT.

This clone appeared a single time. DNA of the CDR3: TGTGCCAGCAGTTTACAGGGGGCAGAGTATGGCTACACCTTC. This translates into CASSLQGAEYGYTF. This rearrangement joins TRBV2 to TRBJ1-2; 9 bases are a match to TRBD1. Germline lookup yields CDR1 SNHLY and CDR2 FYNNEI. This CDR3 is 14 amino acids long. J gave up 5 bases and V 5 bases, and 6 bases lay outside the gene matches.

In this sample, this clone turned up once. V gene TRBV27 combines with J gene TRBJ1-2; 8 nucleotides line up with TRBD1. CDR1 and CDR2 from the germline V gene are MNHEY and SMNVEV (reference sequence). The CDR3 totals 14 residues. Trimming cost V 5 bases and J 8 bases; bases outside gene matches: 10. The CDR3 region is CASSPQGARGGYTF. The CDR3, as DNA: TGTGCCAGCAGTCCGCAGGGGGCGCGGGGGGGCTACACCTTC.

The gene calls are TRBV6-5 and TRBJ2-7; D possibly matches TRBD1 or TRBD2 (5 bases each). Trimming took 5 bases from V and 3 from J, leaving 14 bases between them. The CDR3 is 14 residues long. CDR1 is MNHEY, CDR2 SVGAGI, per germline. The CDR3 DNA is TGTGCCAGCAGTCAGACCGGGACCCTCTACGAGCAGTACTTC. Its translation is CASSQTGTLYEQYF.

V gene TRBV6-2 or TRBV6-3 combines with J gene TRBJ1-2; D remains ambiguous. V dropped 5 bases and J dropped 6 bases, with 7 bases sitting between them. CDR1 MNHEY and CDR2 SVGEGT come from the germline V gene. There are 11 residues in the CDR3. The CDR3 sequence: CASSKGDGYTF. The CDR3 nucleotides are TGTGCCAGCAGTAAGGGAGATGGCTACACCTTC.

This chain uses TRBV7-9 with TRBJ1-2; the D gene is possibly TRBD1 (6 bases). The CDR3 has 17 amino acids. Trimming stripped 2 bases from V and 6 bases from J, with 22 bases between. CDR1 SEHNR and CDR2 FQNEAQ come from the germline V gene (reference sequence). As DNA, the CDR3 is TGTGCCAGCAGCTTACCCCTGACCTCAGAGGGGGGCAATGGCTACACCTTC. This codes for CASSLPLTSEGGNGYTF.

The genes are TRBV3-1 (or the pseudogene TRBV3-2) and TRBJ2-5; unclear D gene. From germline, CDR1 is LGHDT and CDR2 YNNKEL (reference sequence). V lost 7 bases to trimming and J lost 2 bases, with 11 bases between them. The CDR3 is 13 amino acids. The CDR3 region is CASTLNVQETQYF. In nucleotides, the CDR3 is TGTGCCAGCACCCTCAACGTTCAAGAGACCCAGTACTTC.